The source of this T cell receptor beta chain is a study of blood T cells in healthy people across ages. Per the germline V gene, CDR1 is SNHLY and CDR2 is FYNNEI. Trimming shortened V by 7 bases and J by 3 bases, and 16 bases separated the two germline ends. The CDR3 totals 14 residues. Alongside a J-beta primer mix, a sample-barcoded 5' primer served in a second PCR lasting about 7 to 12 cycles. TCRdb called the 5' RACE reads again in MiXCR, with one record for every CDR3 protein. The sample lists 1,800,000 or so distinct CDR3 sequences, roughly two fifths seen once, with under 30% in the top ten. This clonotype was observed a handful of times.

This sequence originates from a human donor in good health. V gene TRBV2 combines with J gene TRBJ2-7; D might be TRBD1 (5 bases). The sequenced material came from blood. CDR3 bases: TGTGCCAGCACACAGGATACCCCGTTCTACGAGCAGTACTTC. This gives the protein CASTQDTPFYEQYF.